These 20 T cell receptor beta chains came from one sample sequenced in a study of T-cell memory formation after mild COVID-19. TCRdb processed the 5' RACE reads anew with MiXCR; each CDR3 protein has one entry. The sample has 50,000 or so distinct CDR3 sequences; 9.3% are singletons. Sequencing was carried out using PBMCs or a T cell subset sorted from them (not recorded which). These TCRs come from an adult woman who had mild COVID-19 (a few samples of this study predate the infection). Cell type and time point are not known.

The sample holds a few counts of this clonotype. The chain couples TRBV5-8 to TRBJ2-5; 8 positions agree with TRBD1. The ends lost 8 bases at V and 4 bases at J; junction bases unmatched: 4. This CDR3 has 12 amino acids. Per germline, CDR1 SGHTS and CDR2 YDEGEE. The CDR3 region is CASLDRGETQYF. Written as DNA, the CDR3 is TGTGCCAGTTTAGACAGGGGAGAGACCCAGTACTTC.

The V gene is TRBV7-8, the J gene TRBJ1-1; D gene ambiguous. Germline V gene sequence: CDR1 SGHVS, CDR2 FQNEAQ. The CDR3 covers 13 residues. The V end lost 1 base, the J end lost 0 bases, and 3 bases lay between the germline ends. The CDR3 DNA reads as TGTGCCAGCAGCTTAGAGCTGAACACTGAAGCTTTCTTT. This sequence encodes CASSLELNTEAFF.

This clonotype was seen only a few times. The chain recombines TRBV20-1 with TRBJ1-2; maybe TRBD1 (5 bases). Germline V CDR1 and CDR2: DFQATT, SNEGSKA (reference sequence). The CDR3 length is 13 residues. V was clipped by 8 bases and J by 5 bases, with 18 bases between them. The DNA for the CDR3 is TGCAGTACTGACAGTCCTAAGGGGTATGGCTACACCTTC. Translating it yields CSTDSPKGYGYTF.

This chain connects TRBV4-1 to TRBJ2-7, with D perhaps matching TRBD2 (6 bases). V was trimmed by 1 base and J by 8 bases, leaving 12 bases between them. The CDR3 loop spans 13 amino acids. Germline V gene data show CDR1 as MGHRA and CDR2 as YSYEKL. The DNA for the CDR3 is TGCGCCAGCAGCCAAGCCGTCGGGAGCCAGCAGTACTTC. Its translation: CASSQAVGSQQYF.

The table lists this clonotype with a few counts. The chain has TRBV19 and TRBJ2-7, with D possibly being TRBD2 (5 bases). The CDR3 spans 16 residues. The ends were cut back, 5 bases at V and 0 bases at J, with 17 bases in the middle. Germline-derived CDR1 and CDR2 are LNHDA and SQIVND (reference sequence). The CDR3 DNA sequence: TGTGCCAGTAGTGCCTTGTTGGCGGGTAGCTCCTACGAGCAGTACTTC. It encodes CASSALLAGSSYEQYF.

In the case of this clonotype: A much bigger clone sits one base away, suggesting this may be a read error. This chain links TRBV15 with TRBJ2-4; TRBD1 is a possible D gene (6 bases). Looked up from germline, CDR1 is LNHNV and CDR2 is YYDKDF (reference sequence). The CDR3 has 14 residues. CDR3 loop: CATSSRGSGDIKYF. The CDR3 nucleotides are TGTGCCACCAGCAGCCGGGGATCTGGGGACATTAAGTACTTC.

This clonotype was detected a few times. V and J are TRBV25-1 and TRBJ1-2, with D unclear. V was clipped by 5 bases and J by 4 bases, with 11 bases between them. Germline V gene lookup returns CDR1 MGHDK and CDR2 SYGVNS. The CDR3 extends over 13 amino acids. CDR3 residues: CASSPPFSYGYTF. CDR3 sequence (DNA): TGTGCCAGCAGTCCACCCTTCTCCTATGGCTACACCTTC.

This clonotype has only a few counts. V and J are TRBV6-1 and TRBJ2-7; 7 nucleotides align to TRBD1. This CDR3 has 13 amino acids. The germline CDR1 and CDR2 sequences are MNHNS and SASEGT. Germline trimming cut 5 bases from V and 3 bases from J; bases unmatched to any gene: 4. DNA of the CDR3: TGTGCCAGCAGTATCGCAGGGGGCTACGAGCAGTACTTC. Encoded protein: CASSIAGGYEQYF.

This chain uses TRBV12-3 or TRBV12-4 with TRBJ1-1; maybe TRBD1 (5 bases). Trimming removed 6 bases at V and 4 bases at J, with 12 bases between. The CDR3 consists of 13 residues. The CDR3 DNA reads as TGTGCCAGCAGCCTGGGGGGGGGCACTGAAGCTTTCTTT. Translation: CASSLGGGTEAFF.

The table lists this clonotype with many counts. CDR3 protein: CATSSWRDTQYF. The CDR3 DNA is TGTGCCACCAGTAGCTGGCGTGATACGCAGTATTTT. The chain carries TRBV24-1 and TRBJ2-3; no clear D. Germline V gives CDR1 KGHDR, CDR2 SFDVKD. The CDR3 is made up of 12 amino acids. V lost 6 bases and J 6 bases, leaving 9 bases between the germline ends.

This clonotype was seen a handful of times. V and J are TRBV5-1 and TRBJ2-1, with 8 bases that match TRBD1. Trimming took 5 bases from V and 5 from J; bases not matched to a gene: 9. Per germline, CDR1 SGHRS and CDR2 YFSETQ. The CDR3 extends over 15 amino acids. The DNA of the CDR3 is TGCGCCAGCAGGCCTGGGACAGGTAGGGACAATGAGCAGTTCTTC. As protein: CASRPGTGRDNEQFF.

The chain employs TRBV7-9 and TRBJ1-1; D is perhaps TRBD1 (6 bases). V lost 1 base, J lost 5 bases, and 8 bases lay in between. The germline V gene encodes CDR1 SEHNR and CDR2 FQNEAQ (reference sequence). This CDR3 contains 13 residues. In DNA, the CDR3 is TGTGCCAGCAGCTTAGACAGGGTTACTGAAGCTTTCTTT. Translation gives CASSLDRVTEAFF. Full variable domain (missing parts from reference TRBV7-9 and TRBJ1-1): DTGVSQNPRHKITKRGQNVTFRCDPISEHNRLYWYRQTLGQGPEFLTYFQNEAQLEKSRLLSDRFSAERPKGSFSTLEIQRTEQGDSAMYLCASSLDRVTEAFFGQGTRLTVV.

This clonotype was picked up a small number of times. The rearrangement uses TRBV6-2 or TRBV6-3 and TRBJ2-3; D possibly corresponds to TRBD1 (5 bases). The germline V and J ends were trimmed by 6 bases and 3 bases, with 7 bases remaining between them. Germline V gene sequence: CDR1 MNHEY, CDR2 SVGEGT. This CDR3 comprises 12 residues. The CDR3 reads CASSDRTDTQYF. In nucleotides, the CDR3 is TGTGCCAGCAGCGACAGAACAGATACGCAGTATTTT.

This clonotype is labeled as medium-sized. The chain carries TRBV4-3 and TRBJ2-7; D is perhaps TRBD1 or TRBD2 (5 bases each). V dropped 0 bases and J dropped 5 bases, with 17 bases sitting between them. CDR3 size: 16 residues. The V gene's germline CDR1 is LGHNA and CDR2 YSLEER. CDR3 DNA sequence: TGCGCCAGCAGCCAAGATCTTATACGAGGGGTCAACGAGCAGTACTTC. This encodes CASSQDLIRGVNEQYF.

The chain employs TRBV27 and TRBJ1-1, with a weak D call TRBD1 (5 bases). Germline V lookup: CDR1 MNHEY, CDR2 SMNVEV (reference sequence). Trimming took off 3 bases at V and 3 bases at J, with 14 bases between the two ends. The CDR3 runs 15 residues. CDR3 in amino acids: CASSFGRMGDTEAFF. Here the CDR3 DNA reads TGTGCCAGCAGTTTTGGTAGGATGGGGGACACTGAAGCTTTCTTT.

This chain connects TRBV7-3 to TRBJ2-1, with 8 bases lining up with TRBD1. This CDR3 is 15 amino acids long. Germline CDR1 reads SGHTA; CDR2 reads FQGTGA. The junction had 5 bases not matched to a gene; V was cut back by 3 bases and J by 4 bases. DNA of the CDR3: TGTGCCAGCAGCTTCCCGGGACAGGCATACAATGAGCAGTTCTTC. It is translated as CASSFPGQAYNEQFF. Looking up the rest from reference TRBV7-3 and TRBJ2-1 gives the full variable domain: GAGVSQTPSNKVTEKGKYVELRCDPISGHTALYWYRQSLGQGPEFLIYFQGTGAADDSGLPNDRFFAVRPEGSVSTLKIQRTERGDSAVYLCASSFPGQAYNEQFFGPGTRLTVL.

This clonotype was counted at least ten times. The chain has TRBV20-1 and TRBJ2-5; no clear D. The ends were cut back, 5 bases at V and 1 base at J, with 14 bases in the middle. Germline V gene lookup returns CDR1 DFQATT and CDR2 SNEGSKA (reference sequence). The CDR3 has 14 residues. The CDR3 loop is CSAPRSLLQETQYF. The CDR3 coding sequence is TGCAGTGCTCCCCGCAGCCTACTCCAAGAGACCCAGTACTTC.

In its sample, this clonotype was seen a few times. The chain has TRBV29-1 and TRBJ2-7; TRBD2 matches at 12 bases. Germline-derived CDR1 and CDR2 are SQVTM and ANQGSEA. This CDR3 is built from 14 residues. Unmatched junction bases numbered 2, after V lost 1 base and J lost 4 bases. The CDR3 region is CSVEGLAGVYEQYF. For the CDR3, the DNA is TGCAGCGTTGAAGGACTAGCGGGAGTTTACGAGCAGTACTTC.

The rearrangement uses TRBV4-1 and TRBJ2-3, with TRBD2 matching 13 bases. The V gene's germline CDR1 is MGHRA and CDR2 YSYEKL. With V trimmed by 0 bases and J by 6 bases, 3 bases remained unmatched. This CDR3 region has 16 residues. As DNA, the CDR3 is TGCGCCAGCAGCCAAGAGGGACTAGCGGGGAAGGATACGCAGTATTTT. Translated, it gives CASSQEGLAGKDTQYF.

CDR3 sequence reads: CASNHRAGNTIYF. CDR3 nucleotide sequence: TGTGCCAGCAATCACAGGGCTGGAAACACCATATATTTT. This sequence joins TRBV6-6 and TRBJ1-3, with D possibly being TRBD1 (6 bases). V lost 7 bases, J lost 2 bases, and 9 bases lay in between. There are 13 residues in the CDR3. Looked up from germline, CDR1 is MNHNY and CDR2 is SVGAGI (reference sequence).